This TCR beta chain was recorded in a study of long-term antiretroviral therapy in people with HIV. The study's findings and limits: HIV repertoires showed narrower CDR3 length ranges than controls. Blood dating 2004 to 2017 may reflect older ART regimens.

A remark on this clone: Its antigen is not known.

The V gene end was trimmed by 3 bases and the J gene end by 2 bases; junction bases not matched to a gene: 12. Germline lookup yields CDR1 ENHRY and CDR2 SYGVKD. The CDR3 sequence is 17 residues long. Running of the v3.0 immunoSEQ assay took place at survey level. Sequencing of each sample targeted about 35,000-50,000 T-cell genomes. The data were produced by immunoSEQ multiplex PCR, yet TCRdb's version contains in-frame clones alone and is incomplete. The data show more than 25,000 clones, about 98% seen once. The sequence was obtained from a man aged 25 to 45 with HIV. This rearrangement joins TRBV10-3 to TRBJ2-7; TRBD1 agrees at 8 bases. The starting material was unsorted PBMCs, obtained 7.6 years after starting antiretroviral therapy. CDR3 bases: TGTGCCATCAGTGACAATGGACAGGGCCTTTCTACCTACGAGCAGTACTTC. Protein: CAISDNGQGLSTYEQYF.